This TCR beta chain emerged from a study of CD8+ T cells in alopecia areata. Study-level information: The study gave treated patients oral tofacitinib at 5 to 10 mg twice daily. Severity was scored as percentage of affected scalp area in treated patients.

Treatment noted: oral pan-JAK inhibitor, 5-10 mg twice daily. This clone has only a few counts. Antigen: not known. V dropped 6 bases and J dropped 3; count of bases not matched to a gene: 9. The CDR3 length is 15 residues. CDR1 is MNHEY and CDR2 is SVGAGI in the germline V gene. Study outcomes and limitations: Scalp clonality and expanded CD8+ clones among the top 100 showed significant decreases with tofacitinib.

Reverse transcription of extracted RNA yielded cDNA, which provided the sequencing template. Libraries were prepared by immunoSEQ multiplex PCR; TCRdb keeps only in-frame clonotypes and omits some of them. Of 200,000 to 250,000 clones listed, 64% are singletons. The chain has TRBV6-5 and TRBJ1-1; 8 bases fit TRBD1. Sequencing was performed on CD4+ T cells sorted from blood, taken at week 4, from a patient treated with tofacitinib. This receptor was taken from a human donor with alopecia areata. CDR3 nucleotides: TGTGCCAGCAGACAGGGGGACATCGGGGACACTGAAGCTTTCTTT. The encoded protein is CASRQGDIGDTEAFF.